These T cell receptor beta chains were read from a single sample in a study of blood T cell repertoires in COVID-19. Assay used: immunoSEQ multiplex PCR; TCRdb lists only in-frame clones, some missing. The table has some 310,000 clones, around 86% seen once. The specimen sequenced was peripheral blood. All receptors come from a man aged 45-65 years with active or convalescent COVID-19. The CDR3 runs from the conserved cysteine through the conserved F or W. Each record gives: J gene, D gene, V gene, clone size, CDR3 DNA, CDR3 protein. D genes are given only for firm matches. Clone size, where shown, is once, few, many, or a class for clones that have expanded.

J gene: TRBJ1-4
D gene: .
V gene: TRBV3-1/TRBV3-2
clone size: .
CDR3 DNA: TGTGCCAGCAGCCCGAGGGGGGAGGGCAATGAAAAACTGTTTTTT
CDR3 protein: CASSPRGEGNEKLFF

J gene: TRBJ2-7
D gene: TRBD1
V gene: TRBV5-1
clone size: .
CDR3 DNA: TGCGCCAGCAGCTTGGCCGGGGGACAGGGCCTCTACGAGCAGTACTTC
CDR3 protein: CASSLAGGQGLYEQYF

J gene: TRBJ2-2
D gene: .
V gene: TRBV5-1
clone size: .
CDR3 DNA: TGCGCCAGCAGCTTGGACCCGGCCGGGGAGCTGTTTTTT
CDR3 protein: CASSLDPAGELFF

J gene: TRBJ2-5
D gene: TRBD1
V gene: TRBV6-5
clone size: .
CDR3 DNA: TGTGCCAGCAGTTTATCTGGGACAGGGAGCTCCCTTTACTTC
CDR3 protein: CASSLSGTGSSLYF

J gene: TRBJ1-6
D gene: .
V gene: TRBV27
clone size: .
CDR3 DNA: TGTGCCAGCAGTTTAAAGCCAGGGGCCGAATCACCCCTCCACTTT
CDR3 protein: CASSLKPGAESPLHF

J gene: TRBJ1-5
D gene: .
V gene: TRBV6-1
clone size: once
CDR3 DNA: TGTGCCAGCAGCGAAGGGAGTTCGAGGCGGCAGCCCCAGCATTTT
CDR3 protein: CASSEGSSRRQPQHF

J gene: TRBJ1-5
D gene: TRBD1
V gene: TRBV3-1/TRBV3-2
clone size: .
CDR3 DNA: TGTGCCAGCAGCCAAGCTTGGGACAGAGAGCAGCCCCAGCATTTT
CDR3 protein: CASSQAWDREQPQHF

J gene: TRBJ1-2
D gene: .
V gene: TRBV7-9
clone size: .
CDR3 DNA: TGTGCCAGCAGCTCTCTCCCGACAGGCACTTATGGCTACACCTTC
CDR3 protein: CASSSLPTGTYGYTF

J gene: TRBJ2-3
D gene: .
V gene: TRBV21-1
clone size: .
CDR3 DNA: TGTGCCAGCAGCAAACCCCTAAATGAGGGGGCAGATACGCAGTATTTT
CDR3 protein: CASSKPLNEGADTQYF

J gene: TRBJ1-4
D gene: .
V gene: TRBV15
clone size: .
CDR3 DNA: TGTGCCACCAGCAGATATATTTCCCCAACTAATGAAAAACTGTTTTTT
CDR3 protein: CATSRYISPTNEKLFF

J gene: TRBJ2-1
D gene: .
V gene: TRBV2
clone size: .
CDR3 DNA: TGTGCCAGCAGGGCCGACCTCGGGACACCGCCATACAATGAGCAGTTCTTC
CDR3 protein: CASRADLGTPPYNEQFF

J gene: TRBJ1-5
D gene: .
V gene: TRBV2
clone size: .
CDR3 DNA: TGTGCCAGCACTTATTCTAGCAATCAGCCCCAGCATTTT
CDR3 protein: CASTYSSNQPQHF

J gene: TRBJ2-7
D gene: TRBD1
V gene: TRBV2
clone size: .
CDR3 DNA: TGTGCCAGCAACCGGGACAGGGATAGGTCCTACGAGCAGTACTTC
CDR3 protein: CASNRDRDRSYEQYF